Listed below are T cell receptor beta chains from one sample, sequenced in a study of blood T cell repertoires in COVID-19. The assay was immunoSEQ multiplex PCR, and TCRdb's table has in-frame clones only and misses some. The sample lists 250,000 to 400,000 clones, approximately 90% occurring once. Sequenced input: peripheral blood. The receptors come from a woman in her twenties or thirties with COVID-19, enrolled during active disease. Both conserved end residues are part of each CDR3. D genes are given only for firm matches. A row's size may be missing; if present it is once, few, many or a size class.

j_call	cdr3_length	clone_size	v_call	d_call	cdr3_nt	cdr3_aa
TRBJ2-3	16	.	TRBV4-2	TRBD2	TGTGCCAGCAGCCAAGGCGGGGGGGGTGCAGGAGATACGCAGTATTTT	CASSQGGGGAGDTQYF
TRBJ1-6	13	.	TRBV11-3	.	TGTGCCAGCATGGGCAGGGTGAATTCACCCCTCCACTTT	CASMGRVNSPLHF
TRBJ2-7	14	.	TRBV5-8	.	TGTGCCAGCAGCTTGGGGAGGGAGGTCTACGAGCAGTACTTC	CASSLGREVYEQYF
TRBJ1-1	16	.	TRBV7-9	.	TGTGCCAGCAGATCCCGGGCCAGGGGCACGAACACTGAAGCTTTCTTT	CASRSRARGTNTEAFF
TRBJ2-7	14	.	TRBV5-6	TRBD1	TGTGCCAGCAGCCTACTAGGGACAGACTACGAGCAGTACTTC	CASSLLGTDYEQYF
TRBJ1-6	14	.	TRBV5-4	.	TGTGCCAGCAGCTTGTGGGGGGATAATTCACCCCTCCACTTT	CASSLWGDNSPLHF
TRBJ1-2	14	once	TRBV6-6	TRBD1	TGTGCCAGCAGTTCGGAAGGACAGGGCTATGGCTACACCTTC	CASSSEGQGYGYTF
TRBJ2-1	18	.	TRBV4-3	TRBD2	TGCGCCAGCAGCCAAGCGGACGTAGCGGGGGGACCCTACAATGAGCAGTTCTTC	CASSQADVAGGPYNEQFF
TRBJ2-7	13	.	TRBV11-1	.	TGTGCCAGCAGCTTAGTGGAGTTCTACGAGCAGTACTTC	CASSLVEFYEQYF
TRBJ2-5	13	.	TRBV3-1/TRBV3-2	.	TGTGCCAGCAGCCTCAAGGCGACGGGGACCCAGTACTTC	CASSLKATGTQYF
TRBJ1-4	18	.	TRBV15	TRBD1	TGTGCCACCAGCAGAGCAGGGGGCCAGATTTCAACTAATGAAAAACTGTTTTTT	CATSRAGGQISTNEKLFF
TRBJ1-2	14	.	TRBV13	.	TGTGCCAGCAGCCCCGCAGGTTCTAACTATGGCTACACCTTC	CASSPAGSNYGYTF
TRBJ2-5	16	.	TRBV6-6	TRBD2	TGTGCCAGCAGTTGGGGTCGGCGGGGGGATGGGGAGACCCAGTACTTC	CASSWGRRGDGETQYF
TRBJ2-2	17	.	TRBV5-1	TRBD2	TGCGCCAGCAGCCCCCGGGCGGGGGGACACAACACCGGGGAGCTGTTTTTT	CASSPRAGGHNTGELFF
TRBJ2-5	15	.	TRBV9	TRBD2	TGTGCCAGCAGCGTAGGTAGCGGGGGGGAAGAGACCCAGTACTTC	CASSVGSGGEETQYF
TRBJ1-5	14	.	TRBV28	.	TGTGCCAGCAGTTTAATGGGGGCGGCTCAGCCCCAGCATTTT	CASSLMGAAQPQHF
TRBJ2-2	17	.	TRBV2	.	TGTGCCAGCAGAGCAGACATTATTGGGTTGGGGCAAGGGGAGCTGTTTTTT	CASRADIIGLGQGELFF
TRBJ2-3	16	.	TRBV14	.	TGTGCCAGCAGCCCTGTTCGGGCAGGGAGCACAGATACGCAGTATTTT	CASSPVRAGSTDTQYF
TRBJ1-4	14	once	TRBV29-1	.	TGCAGCGTGACTAGGGGAGCAACTAATGAAAAACTGTTTTTT	CSVTRGATNEKLFF
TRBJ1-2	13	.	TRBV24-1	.	TGTGCCACCAGTGATAGGCGGAACTATGGCTACACCTTC	CATSDRRNYGYTF
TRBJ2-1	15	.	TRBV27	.	TGTGCCAGCAGTTTAACCGGGGAAGTTTACAATGAGCAGTTCTTC	CASSLTGEVYNEQFF
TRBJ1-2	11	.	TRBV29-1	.	TGCAGCGTTGAATTAGGGAGAGACTACACCTTC	CSVELGRDYTF
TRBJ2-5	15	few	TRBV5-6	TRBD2	TGTGCCAGCAGCTTTTTAAGCGGGGGGCAAGAGACCCAGTACTTC	CASSFLSGGQETQYF
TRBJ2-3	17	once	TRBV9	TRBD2	TGTGCCAGCAGCACAAAACTAGCGGGGGTTTTCACAGATACGCAGTATTTT	CASSTKLAGVFTDTQYF
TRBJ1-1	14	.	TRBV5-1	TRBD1	TGCGCCAGCAGCGCTCAGGGGGTCCGGACTGAAGCTTTCTTT	CASSAQGVRTEAFF
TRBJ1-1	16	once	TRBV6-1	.	TGTGCCAGCAGTGAAAAACCCCGTCAGGGGAACACTGAAGCTTTCTTT	CASSEKPRQGNTEAFF
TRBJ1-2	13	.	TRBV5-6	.	TGTGCCAGCAGCTTGGGTAGAGCGAACGGCTACACCTTC	CASSLGRANGYTF
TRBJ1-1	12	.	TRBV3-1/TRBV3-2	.	TGTGCCAGCAGCCAAGATTTAACTGAAGCTTTCTTT	CASSQDLTEAFF
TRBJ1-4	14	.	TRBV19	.	TGTGCCAGTAATCAGGGTGGCACTAATGAAAAACTGTTTTTT	CASNQGGTNEKLFF
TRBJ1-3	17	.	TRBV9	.	TGTGCCAGCAGCCCATCACATGGTGCAAAACCTGGAAACACCATATATTTT	CASSPSHGAKPGNTIYF
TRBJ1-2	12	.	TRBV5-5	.	TGTGCCAGCAGCTTACAGGATTTGAGCTACACCTTC	CASSLQDLSYTF
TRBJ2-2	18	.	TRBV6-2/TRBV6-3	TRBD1	TGTGCCAGCAGTTACGGAAGACAGGGGGCTATTAGCACCGGGGAGCTGTTTTTT	CASSYGRQGAISTGELFF
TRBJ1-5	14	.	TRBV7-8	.	TGTGCCAGCAGCTTTTCTTTGGCCGATCAGCCCCAGCATTTT	CASSFSLADQPQHF
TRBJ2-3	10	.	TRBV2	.	TGTGCCAGCCAGGGAGATACGCAGTATTTT	CASQGDTQYF
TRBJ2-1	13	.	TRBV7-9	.	TGTGCCAGCAGCTTAGTAGCAAACAATGAGCAGTTCTTC	CASSLVANNEQFF
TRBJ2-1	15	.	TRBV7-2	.	TGTGCCAGCAGCTTAACCAGCGGACCCTACAATGAGCAGTTCTTC	CASSLTSGPYNEQFF
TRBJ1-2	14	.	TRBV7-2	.	TGTGCCAGCAGCTTATCGGGGAAATCTTATGGCTACACCTTC	CASSLSGKSYGYTF
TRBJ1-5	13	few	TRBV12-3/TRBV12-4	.	TGTGCCAGCAGTTTGTCACAGAATCAGCCCCAGCATTTT	CASSLSQNQPQHF
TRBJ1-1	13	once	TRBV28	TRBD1	TGTGCCAGCAGTGACAGGGGGCTGACTGAAGCTTTCTTT	CASSDRGLTEAFF
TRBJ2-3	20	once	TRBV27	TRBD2	TGTGCCAGCAGTTTCGTCGCCGGGGGACTAGCGGGGGGGCCAGGAGATACGCAGTATTTT	CASSFVAGGLAGGPGDTQYF
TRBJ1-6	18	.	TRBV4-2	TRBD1	TGTGCCAGCAGCCAAGATGTTCAGGGACAGCAAGTTAAATCACCCCTCCACTTT	CASSQDVQGQQVKSPLHF
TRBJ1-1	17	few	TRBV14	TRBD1	TGTGCCAGCAGCCAAATGATGGGGACAGGAGTAAACACTGAAGCTTTCTTT	CASSQMMGTGVNTEAFF
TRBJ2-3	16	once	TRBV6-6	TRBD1	TGTGCCAGCAGCCCGGGACAGGCCCTTAGCACAGATACGCAGTATTTT	CASSPGQALSTDTQYF
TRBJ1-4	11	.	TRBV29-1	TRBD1	TGCAGCGTGATGACAGGGGCCAAACTGTTTTTT	CSVMTGAKLFF
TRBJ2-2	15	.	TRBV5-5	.	TGTGCCAGCAGGTTTGGAGGGGAGGTCACCGGGGAGCTGTTTTTT	CASRFGGEVTGELFF
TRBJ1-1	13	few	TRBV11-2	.	TGTGCCAGCAGCTCGCGGGCGAACACTGAAGCTTTCTTT	CASSSRANTEAFF
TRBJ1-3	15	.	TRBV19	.	TGTGCCAGTAGTACCGGGACAATAGCTGGAAACACCATATATTTT	CASSTGTIAGNTIYF
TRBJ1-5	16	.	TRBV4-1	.	TGCGCCAGCAGCCAGACACGGTCAAGGGGAAATCAGCCCCAGCATTTT	CASSQTRSRGNQPQHF
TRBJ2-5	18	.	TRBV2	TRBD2	TGTGCCAGCAGTGCCGGACTAGCGGGGGGACGCAGGTGGGAGACCCAGTACTTC	CASSAGLAGGRRWETQYF
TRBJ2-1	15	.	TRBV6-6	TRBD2	TGTGCCAGCAGCGCGGGACTAGTGACGTACAATGAGCAGTTCTTC	CASSAGLVTYNEQFF
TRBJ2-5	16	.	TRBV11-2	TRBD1	TGTGCCAGCAGCTTAGGGCAGGGGGCCCCCCAAGAGACCCAGTACTTC	CASSLGQGAPQETQYF
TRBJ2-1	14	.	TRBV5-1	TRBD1	TGCGCCAGCAGCCTAGGGACAGGGAACAATGAGCAGTTCTTC	CASSLGTGNNEQFF
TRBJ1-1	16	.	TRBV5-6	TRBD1	TGTGCCAGCAGCTTTTTTACAGGGGGGTCGAACACTGAAGCTTTCTTT	CASSFFTGGSNTEAFF